The clone carrying this T cell receptor beta chain was observed a handful of times. Its antigen is unknown. The V and J ends lost 3 bases and 8 bases, in that order; junction bases with no gene match: 6. This CDR3 contains 15 residues. Per germline, CDR1 ENHRY and CDR2 SYGVKD. This specimen comes from a study of cytomegalovirus exposure and HLA in healthy donors. Study overall: The Caucasian-associated ancestry cluster held 65% to 90% of 350 to 450 genotyped donors. Whole-study results and caveats: Whilst most TCR sequences proved rare, a subset of public TCRs occurred across many donors.

Both 60 Vbeta primers and 13 Jbeta primers went into the PCR. Original processing notes: Later, 65 million to 85 million unique TCR beta chains were counted in an analysis, and about 10 million of them were shared. Method: immunoSEQ multiplex PCR; TCRdb's copy keeps in-frame clones and lacks some. Clone size and the V and J calls come from that table; the DNA yielded D and trimming. The profile covers about 170,000 clones, with about 80% appearing a single time and about 0.93% taken by the ten largest. The sample was PBMCs. The chain has TRBV10-3 and TRBJ2-3; the match to TRBD2 covers 12 bases. The receptor comes from a woman aged 45-65 years in good health and CMV-seropositive. The chain's CDR3 is CAISDLAGGPGTQYF. The CDR3 DNA reads TGTGCCATCAGTGATCTAGCGGGGGGGCCCGGTACGCAGTATTTT.